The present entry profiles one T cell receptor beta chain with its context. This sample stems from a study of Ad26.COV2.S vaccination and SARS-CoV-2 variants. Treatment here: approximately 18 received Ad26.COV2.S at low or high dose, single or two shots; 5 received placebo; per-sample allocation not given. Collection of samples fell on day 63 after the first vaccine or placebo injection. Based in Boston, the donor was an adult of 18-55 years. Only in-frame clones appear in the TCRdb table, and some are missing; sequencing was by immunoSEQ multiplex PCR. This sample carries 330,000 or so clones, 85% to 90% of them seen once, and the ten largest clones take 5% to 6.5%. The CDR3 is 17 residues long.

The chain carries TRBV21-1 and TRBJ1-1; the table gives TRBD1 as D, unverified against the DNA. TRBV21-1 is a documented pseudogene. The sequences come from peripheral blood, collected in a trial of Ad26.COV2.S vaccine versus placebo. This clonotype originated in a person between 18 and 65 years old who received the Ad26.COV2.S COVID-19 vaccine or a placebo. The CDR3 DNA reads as TGTGCCAGCAGCAAAAAGAGACAGGAGTGGATAAATACTGAAGCTTTCTTT. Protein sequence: CASSKKRQEWINTEAFF.